The clone carrying this T cell receptor beta chain was found a few times. TCRdb reprocessed the reads with MiXCR, giving one entry per CDR3 protein. The sample lists approximately 180,000 distinct CDR3 sequences; 8% to 10% were seen once. Germline lookup yields CDR1 ENHRY and CDR2 SYGVKD. Trimming shortened V by 4 bases and J by 7 bases, and 13 bases separated the two germline ends. The CDR3 has 13 amino acids. The sample comes from a study of T cell repertoires in cytomegalovirus infection. The rearrangement uses TRBV10-3 and TRBJ1-1, with D possibly being TRBD1 (6 bases). The TCR was taken from a human donor in good health (CMV status not recorded). Some clones in this sample may be carry-over from other donors' samples. Sequencing used PBMCs. The CDR3 coding sequence is TGTGCCATCAGTGGGGCGGACAGTAATGAAGCTTTCTTT. Protein: CAISGADSNEAFF.